This T cell receptor (beta chain) stems from a study of identical twins. The germline V gene encodes CDR1 SGHKS and CDR2 YYEKEE (reference sequence). This CDR3 has 13 residues. V lost 0 bases, J lost 3 bases, and 3 bases lay in between. TCRdb processed the 5' RACE reads anew with MiXCR; each CDR3 protein has one entry. This table holds 400,000 to 650,000 distinct CDR3 sequences, under 25% found once. These data are also associated with another study on T cells expressing NK-cell markers.

The clonotype comes from a woman younger than 35 in good health. The rearrangement links TRBV5-5 to TRBJ1-4, with D hard to call. Sequencing input: CD4+ T cells sorted from blood. Here the CDR3 reads CASSLAPNEKLFF. CDR3 nucleotide sequence: TGTGCCAGCAGCTTGGCCCCTAATGAAAAACTGTTTTTT.